These 13 T cell receptor beta chains were sequenced from one sample in a study of blood T cell repertoires in COVID-19. Assay: immunoSEQ multiplex PCR; the TCRdb copy retains only in-frame clones and omits some. The table has approximately 280,000 clones, about 89% seen once. Sequenced material: PBMCs or T cells enriched from blood (not recorded which). These receptors originate from a woman younger than 30 who had recovered from COVID-19.

The V call is TRBV11-2, the J call TRBJ2-1; 8 nucleotides align to TRBD2. CDR1 is SGHAT, CDR2 FQNNGV, per germline. The CDR3 runs to 17 residues. V dropped 1 base and J dropped 4; count of bases not matched to a gene: 9. The CDR3 spells CASSLGRSSGPYNEQFF. CDR3 nucleotides: TGTGCCAGCAGCTTAGGGCGGTCTAGCGGGCCTTACAATGAGCAGTTCTTC.

V is TRBV6-2 or TRBV6-3 and J is TRBJ1-4, with D maybe TRBD1 (6 bases). Germline values: CDR1 MNHEY, CDR2 SVGEGT. The CDR3 is made up of 12 amino acids. Trimming cost V 2 bases and J 17 bases, with 15 bases left between them. This CDR3 reads CASSYGRGFGFF. The CDR3 nucleotides are TGTGCCAGCAGTTACGGCAGGGGATTTGGCTTTTTT.

This chain uses TRBV9 with TRBJ2-4; D is unresolved. This CDR3 region has 15 residues. The ends were cut back, 0 bases at V and 12 bases at J, with 19 bases in the middle. Germline V gene sequence: CDR1 SGDLS, CDR2 YYNGEE. CDR3 coding DNA: TGTGCCAGCAGCGTAGGTCCCAGGCTGGGTCTTCATCAGTACTTC. It encodes CASSVGPRLGLHQYF.

This chain connects TRBV3-1 (or the pseudogene TRBV3-2) to TRBJ2-7; perhaps TRBD1 as D (6 bases). V lost 0 bases, J lost 2 bases, and 14 bases lay in between. This CDR3 spans 16 amino acids. Germline V gene sequence: CDR1 LGHDT, CDR2 YNNKEL (reference sequence). CDR3 sequence: CASSQEWQGPPYEQYF. The CDR3 DNA sequence: TGTGCCAGCAGCCAAGAATGGCAGGGGCCGCCCTACGAGCAGTACTTC.

The rearrangement links TRBV19 to TRBJ2-1, with D possibly matching TRBD2 (6 bases). The CDR3 totals 15 residues. The V and J ends lost 7 bases and 4 bases respectively, with 17 bases between them. The germline V gene has CDR1 LNHDA and CDR2 SQIVND (reference sequence). CDR3 amino acids: CASTLGSSGYNEQFF. The DNA for the CDR3 is TGTGCCAGTACCCTAGGGAGTAGCGGATACAATGAGCAGTTCTTC.

V gene TRBV6-6 combines with J gene TRBJ2-6, with D tentatively TRBD2 (7 bases). The germline V gene encodes CDR1 MNHNY and CDR2 SVGAGI (reference sequence). Trimming took off 5 bases at V and 0 bases at J, with 17 bases between the two ends. The CDR3 has 18 amino acids. The CDR3 DNA reads as TGTGCCAGCAGTCCCGGGGAGGGGGACTACTCTGGGGCCAACGTCCTGACTTTC. It is translated as CASSPGEGDYSGANVLTF.

The J gene is TRBJ2-7, the V gene TRBV5-4; D might be TRBD2 (6 bases). Germline values: CDR1 SGHNT, CDR2 YYREEE (reference sequence). Trimming took off 4 bases at V and 7 bases at J, with 21 bases between the two ends. This CDR3 region has 15 residues. CDR3 sequence: CASSTAGSLGWEQYF. CDR3 DNA sequence: TGTGCCAGCAGCACAGCGGGTTCCTTGGGTTGGGAGCAGTACTTC.

The chain joins TRBV5-6 to TRBJ2-1; 10 bases fit TRBD1. CDR1 is SGHDT, CDR2 YYEEEE, per germline. After removal of 5 bases from V and 0 bases from J, the junction contained 8 bases not matched to a gene. The CDR3 spans 17 residues. The CDR3 coding sequence is TGTGCCAGCAGTTATACGGGACAGGGGAGCTCCTACAATGAGCAGTTCTTC. Protein product: CASSYTGQGSSYNEQFF. Variable domain in full (rest from reference TRBV5-6 and TRBJ2-1): DAGVTQSPTHLIKTRGQQVTLRCSPKSGHDTVSWYQQALGQGPQFIFQYYEEEERQRGNFPDRFSGHQFPNYSSELNVNALLLGDSALYLCASSYTGQGSSYNEQFFGPGTRLTVL.

The V call is TRBV5-1, the J call TRBJ2-3; maybe TRBD1 (5 bases). Trimming pared 0 bases from V and 4 bases from J, leaving 12 bases between. The germline V gene encodes CDR1 SGHRS and CDR2 YFSETQ. This CDR3 is built from 15 residues. CDR3: CASSLARTIPDTQYF. The CDR3 coding sequence is TGCGCCAGCAGCTTGGCCCGGACAATCCCAGATACGCAGTATTTT.

This clone came up a few times. The chain uses TRBV5-6 and TRBJ2-5, with 8 bases matching TRBD1. CDR3 length: 15 amino acids. CDR1 is SGHDT, CDR2 YYEEEE, per germline. J was trimmed by 2 bases and V by 4 bases; bases with no gene match: 7. The CDR3 reads CASSIGTGLQETQYF. In nucleotides, the CDR3 is TGTGCCAGCAGCATAGGGACAGGCCTTCAAGAGACCCAGTACTTC.

The chain is built from TRBV7-2 and TRBJ2-3, with 11 positions matching TRBD2. Per the germline V gene, CDR1 is SGHTA and CDR2 is FQGNSA. This CDR3 is 13 amino acids long. Unmatched junction bases numbered 6, after V lost 1 base and J lost 15 bases. The CDR3 is CASSLGTSGRGYF. CDR3 nucleotide sequence: TGTGCCAGCAGCTTAGGGACTAGCGGGCGGGGTTATTTT.

The chain employs TRBV16 and TRBJ1-6, with D maybe TRBD1 (6 bases). The V gene's germline CDR1 is KGHSY and CDR2 FQNENV. Trimming took 0 bases from V and 6 from J, leaving 18 bases between them. This CDR3 has 18 residues. This CDR3 is CASSQSHLDRPLNSPLHF. The CDR3 DNA follows: TGTGCCAGCAGCCAATCACACCTGGACAGACCGCTTAATTCACCCCTCCACTTT. The full variable domain, its missing parts supplied by reference TRBV16 and TRBJ1-6, is GEEVAQTPKHLVRGEGQKAKLYCAPIKGHSYVFWYQQVLKNEFKFLISFQNENVFDETGMPKERFSAKCLPNSPCSLEIQATKLEDSAVYFCASSQSHLDRPLNSPLHFGNGTRLTVT.

This chain uses TRBV7-3 with TRBJ1-6; a possible D gene is TRBD1 (6 bases). The CDR3 has 15 residues. From germline, CDR1 is SGHTA and CDR2 FQGTGA. With 10 bases removed from V and 5 bases from J, the gap between germline ends came to 18 bases. CDR3 bases: TGTGCCACACAAGGGCGGGGGCAGGATAATTCACCCCTCCACTTT. Protein: CATQGRGQDNSPLHF. The full variable domain, with the rest looked up from reference TRBV7-3 and TRBJ1-6, is GAGVSQTPSNKVTEKGKYVELRCDPISGHTALYWYRQSLGQGPEFLIYFQGTGAADDSGLPNDRFFAVRPEGSVSTLKIQRTERGDSAVYLCATQGRGQDNSPLHFGNGTRLTVT.